The rows below give T cell receptor beta chains drawn from one sample of a study of blood T cell repertoires in COVID-19. Some clones are missing from TCRdb's copy, which holds only in-frame ones; the method was immunoSEQ multiplex PCR. The sample contains a few hundred thousand clones, more than 75% of which appear only once. Sequencing used peripheral blood. These receptors were obtained from a human donor in a cohort sampled during active COVID-19. Both conserved end residues are part of each CDR3. A D gene is named only where the DNA matches it firmly. A clone size is listed for some rows: how often the clone was seen (once, few, many), or a class if it is expanded.

>TRBJ2-3|TRBV19|-|-
CASSMRADTQYF
TGTGCCAGTAGTATGAGGGCAGATACGCAGTATTTT
>TRBJ1-5|TRBV9|-|-
CASSVDPYQPQHF
TGTGCCAGCAGCGTAGACCCCTACCAGCCCCAGCATTTT
>TRBJ2-5|TRBV7-7|-|TRBD1
CASSLGQGVETQYF
TGTGCTAGCAGCTTAGGGCAGGGGGTAGAGACCCAGTACTTC
>TRBJ1-1|TRBV9|-|TRBD1
CASSNLRQGTNTEAFF
TGTGCCAGCAGCAACCTACGACAGGGGACGAACACTGAAGCTTTCTTT
>TRBJ2-3|TRBV5-5|-|-
CASSPRSTTDTQYF
TGTGCCAGCAGCCCCCGTTCTACCACAGATACGCAGTATTTT
>TRBJ2-7|TRBV3-1/TRBV3-2|-|TRBD2
CASSRRVSGGYEQYF
TGTGCCAGCAGCCGCCGTGTCAGCGGGGGTTACGAGCAGTACTTC
>TRBJ2-1|TRBV9|-|-
CASSHIAATYNEQFF
TGTGCCAGCAGCCATATAGCGGCCACCTACAATGAGCAGTTCTTC
>TRBJ2-7|TRBV5-5|-|-
CASSLGWGQGSYEQYF
TGTGCCAGCAGCTTGGGGTGGGGCCAGGGCTCCTACGAGCAGTACTTC
>TRBJ2-3|TRBV7-3|-|-
CASSLTGAGTDTQYF
TGTGCCAGCAGCTTAACTGGTGCAGGGACAGATACGCAGTATTTT
>TRBJ2-5|TRBV2|-|TRBD1
CASRADRGLQETQYF
TGTGCCAGCAGGGCGGACAGGGGGCTCCAAGAGACCCAGTACTTC
>TRBJ2-2|TRBV6-5|-|TRBD1
CASSLRGQVTGELFF
TGTGCCAGCAGTTTGAGGGGGCAGGTCACCGGGGAGCTGTTTTTT
>TRBJ1-1|TRBV6-2/TRBV6-3|few|-
CASSYRQVGAEAFF
TGTGCCAGCAGTTATAGGCAGGTCGGGGCTGAAGCTTTCTTT
>TRBJ2-5|TRBV2|-|-
CASSGQETQYF
TGTGCCAGCTCAGGCCAAGAGACCCAGTACTTC
>TRBJ1-1|TRBV19|-|-
CASSMKYSEAFF
TGTGCCAGTAGTATGAAGTACTCTGAAGCTTTCTTT
>TRBJ2-3|TRBV7-8|-|TRBD2
CASSPQSPGLVWYF
TGTGCCAGCAGCCCCCAATCCCCGGGACTAGTGTGGTATTTT
>TRBJ1-5|TRBV6-5|few|-
CASSLREGVNQPQHF
TGTGCCAGCAGCCTGAGAGAGGGTGTCAATCAGCCCCAGCATTTT
>TRBJ2-7|TRBV13|-|-
CASSSRPSRREQYF
TGTGCCAGCAGCTCCCGCCCATCCCGGCGGGAGCAGTACTTC
>TRBJ1-1|TRBV3-1/TRBV3-2|-|TRBD1
CASSQVLDTGGFAFF
TGTGCCAGCAGCCAAGTCCTAGATACAGGGGGCTTCGCTTTCTTT
>TRBJ2-7|TRBV5-6|-|TRBD1
CASSLYQTGVHEQYF
TGTGCCAGCAGCTTGTACCAGACAGGGGTCCACGAGCAGTACTTC
>TRBJ2-3|TRBV4-1|-|TRBD2
CASSPGLAVPTDTQYF
TGCGCCAGCAGCCCTGGACTAGCGGTGCCCACAGATACGCAGTATTTT
>TRBJ2-3|TRBV28|-|TRBD2
CASSSFTSGTDTQYF
TGTGCCAGCAGTTCTTTTACTAGCGGCACAGATACGCAGTATTTT
>TRBJ2-1|TRBV6-5|-|TRBD2
CASSRRTSGVQFF
TGTGCCAGCAGCCGCCGGACTAGCGGGGTACAGTTCTTC
>TRBJ2-3|TRBV5-1|-|TRBD2
CASSLGLAGAFTDTQYF
TGCGCCAGCAGCTTGGGGCTAGCGGGAGCTTTCACAGATACGCAGTATTTT